The present entry profiles one TCR beta chain with its context. Its antigen is undetermined. Measured with immunoSEQ multiplex PCR; TCRdb has only the in-frame clones, and not every one. Of roughly 150,000 clones listed, approximately 91% are singletons. The V gene lost 0 bases and the J gene lost 3 bases, with 9 bases spanning the gap. The CDR3 is 14 residues long. The germline V gene has CDR1 SGDLS and CDR2 YYNGEE. This entry comes from a study of T cell responses to AZD1222 COVID-19 vaccine. Study-level results: Among spike-specific TCRs, nearly half reportedly target unmutated variant regions. There were repertoire samples only from the period after the peak T cell response.

This TCR was recovered from an adult who received the AZD1222 COVID-19 vaccine. Sequenced material: peripheral blood, taken 28 days after the second AZD1222 dose. The chain combines TRBV9 with TRBJ1-1, with D hard to call. This chain's CDR3 is CASSVAPVDTEAFF. The CDR3 coding sequence is TGTGCCAGCAGCGTAGCCCCGGTGGACACTGAAGCTTTCTTT.